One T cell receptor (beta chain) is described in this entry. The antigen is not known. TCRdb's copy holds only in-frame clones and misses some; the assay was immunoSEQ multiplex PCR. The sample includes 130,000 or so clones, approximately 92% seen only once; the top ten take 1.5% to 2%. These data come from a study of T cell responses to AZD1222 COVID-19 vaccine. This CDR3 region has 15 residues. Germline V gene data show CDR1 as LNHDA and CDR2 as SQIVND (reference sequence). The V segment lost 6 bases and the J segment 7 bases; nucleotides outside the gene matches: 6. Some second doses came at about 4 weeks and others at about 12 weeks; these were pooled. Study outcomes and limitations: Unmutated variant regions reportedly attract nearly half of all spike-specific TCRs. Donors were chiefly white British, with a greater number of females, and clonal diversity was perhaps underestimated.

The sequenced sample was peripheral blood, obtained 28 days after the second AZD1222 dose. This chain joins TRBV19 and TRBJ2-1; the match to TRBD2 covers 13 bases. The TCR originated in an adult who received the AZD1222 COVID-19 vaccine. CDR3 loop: CASRRTSGSFNEQFF. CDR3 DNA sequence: TGTGCCAGTAGACGGACTAGCGGGAGTTTTAATGAGCAGTTCTTC.